A selection of T cell receptor beta chains follows, all from one sample in a study of T cells in narcolepsy. TCRdb's copy holds only in-frame clones and misses some; the assay was immunoSEQ multiplex PCR. Among tens of thousands of clones listed, about four fifths were seen once. Sequencing was carried out using CD45RA- memory CD4+ T cells from PBMCs. The receptors come from a human donor with narcolepsy. Both conserved end residues are part of each CDR3. The D gene is left open where the match is weak. The size of a clone is reported for some rows only, either as once, few or many, or as a class for expanded clones.

d_call: TRBD1; cdr3_length: 13; clone_size: once; j_call: TRBJ1-5; v_call: TRBV29-1; cdr3_nt: TGCAGCGCCCGGACAGGGGGTGGGCAGCCCCAGCATTTT; cdr3_aa: CSARTGGGQPQHF
d_call: NA; cdr3_length: 13; clone_size: NA; j_call: TRBJ1-1; v_call: TRBV28; cdr3_nt: TGTGCCAGCAGTTTACGGGACCCCCGCCGGGCTTTCTTT; cdr3_aa: CASSLRDPRRAFF
d_call: NA; cdr3_length: 11; clone_size: NA; j_call: TRBJ2-2; v_call: TRBV28; cdr3_nt: TGTGCCAGCAGTTCTCCCTGGGAGCTGTTTTTT; cdr3_aa: CASSSPWELFF
d_call: NA; cdr3_length: 14; clone_size: NA; j_call: TRBJ1-2; v_call: TRBV6-1; cdr3_nt: TGTGCCAGCAGCCCACAGCCGATAAACTATGGCTACACCTTC; cdr3_aa: CASSPQPINYGYTF
d_call: TRBD2; cdr3_length: 13; clone_size: NA; j_call: TRBJ2-1; v_call: TRBV7-3; cdr3_nt: TGTGCCAGCAGCGTCGGGGGGGCCGGTGAGCAGTTCTTC; cdr3_aa: CASSVGGAGEQFF
d_call: NA; cdr3_length: 12; clone_size: NA; j_call: TRBJ1-1; v_call: TRBV30; cdr3_nt: TGTGCCAGCGTCCCCCAGAACACTGAAGCTTTCTTT; cdr3_aa: CASVPQNTEAFF
d_call: NA; cdr3_length: 14; clone_size: few; j_call: TRBJ2-7; v_call: TRBV7-9; cdr3_nt: TGTGCCAGCAGCCCCTACGGAAGCTCCTACGAGCAGTACTTC; cdr3_aa: CASSPYGSSYEQYF
d_call: TRBD1; cdr3_length: 16; clone_size: once; j_call: TRBJ1-3; v_call: TRBV10-3; cdr3_nt: TGTGCCATCAGTGCGGGACAGGGGGGAATTCGGAACACCATATATTTT; cdr3_aa: CAISAGQGGIRNTIYF
d_call: NA; cdr3_length: 13; clone_size: few; j_call: TRBJ1-1; v_call: TRBV5-4; cdr3_nt: TGTGCCAGCAGCTTGGTAGTTGGAGGTGAAGCTTTCTTT; cdr3_aa: CASSLVVGGEAFF
d_call: NA; cdr3_length: 20; clone_size: few; j_call: TRBJ2-3; v_call: TRBV7-2; cdr3_nt: TGTGCCAGCAGCTTAGCAGCAAGGCGCGGACGGACACTTAGCACAGATACGCAGTATTTT; cdr3_aa: CASSLAARRGRTLSTDTQYF
d_call: TRBD1; cdr3_length: 14; clone_size: NA; j_call: TRBJ1-5; v_call: TRBV19; cdr3_nt: TGTGCCAGTAGGGGGACAGTCCCAATCAGCCCCCAGCATTTT; cdr3_aa: CASRGTVPISPQHF
d_call: NA; cdr3_length: 15; clone_size: NA; j_call: TRBJ2-5; v_call: TRBV5-1; cdr3_nt: TGCGCCAGCGGCCCGGGGCCGGGTACCCAAGAGACCCAGTACTTC; cdr3_aa: CASGPGPGTQETQYF
d_call: NA; cdr3_length: 14; clone_size: NA; j_call: TRBJ2-3; v_call: TRBV18; cdr3_nt: TGTGCCAGCTCGTCACAGGAGATCACAGATACGCAGTATTTT; cdr3_aa: CASSSQEITDTQYF
d_call: TRBD2; cdr3_length: 16; clone_size: NA; j_call: TRBJ2-3; v_call: TRBV6-6; cdr3_nt: TGTGCCAGCAGTTACCCAGCTAGCGGGGGGCGAGATACGCAGTATTTT; cdr3_aa: CASSYPASGGRDTQYF
d_call: NA; cdr3_length: 12; clone_size: NA; j_call: TRBJ1-6; v_call: TRBV28; cdr3_nt: TGTGCCAGCAGTTTATGGCCCTCACCCCTCCACTTT; cdr3_aa: CASSLWPSPLHF
d_call: NA; cdr3_length: 16; clone_size: NA; j_call: TRBJ1-3; v_call: TRBV18; cdr3_nt: TGTGCCAGCTCACCAATTCCCCAGGGAACCGGAAACACCATATATTTT; cdr3_aa: CASSPIPQGTGNTIYF
d_call: NA; cdr3_length: 13; clone_size: NA; j_call: TRBJ1-2; v_call: TRBV7-2; cdr3_nt: TGTGCCAGCAGCTTGGAAGCTAACTATGGCTACACCTTC; cdr3_aa: CASSLEANYGYTF
d_call: TRBD2; cdr3_length: 15; clone_size: NA; j_call: TRBJ2-7; v_call: TRBV7-2; cdr3_nt: TGTGCCAGCAGCTTCGGCGGGGGAAGACCCTACGAGCAGTACTTC; cdr3_aa: CASSFGGGRPYEQYF
d_call: TRBD1; cdr3_length: 12; clone_size: NA; j_call: TRBJ1-5; v_call: TRBV19; cdr3_nt: TGTGCCAGTAGTGACAGGGACCAGCCCCAGCATTTT; cdr3_aa: CASSDRDQPQHF
d_call: NA; cdr3_length: 14; clone_size: NA; j_call: TRBJ1-4; v_call: TRBV27; cdr3_nt: TGTGCCAGGCTTACTCACGCAACTAATGAAAAACTGTTTTTT; cdr3_aa: CARLTHATNEKLFF
d_call: NA; cdr3_length: 15; clone_size: NA; j_call: TRBJ1-4; v_call: TRBV5-4; cdr3_nt: TGTGCCAGCAGCCCCGGACAGACAACTAATGAAAAACTGTTTTTT; cdr3_aa: CASSPGQTTNEKLFF
d_call: TRBD1; cdr3_length: 15; clone_size: NA; j_call: TRBJ1-6; v_call: TRBV19; cdr3_nt: TGTGCCAGTAGTACACGGGGACAGATTAATTCACCCCTCCACTTT; cdr3_aa: CASSTRGQINSPLHF
d_call: NA; cdr3_length: 15; clone_size: once; j_call: TRBJ1-2; v_call: TRBV27; cdr3_nt: TGTGCCAGCAGTTTCTCCCCCGCGATAGGGTGGGGCTACACCTTC; cdr3_aa: CASSFSPAIGWGYTF
d_call: TRBD1; cdr3_length: 14; clone_size: NA; j_call: TRBJ2-7; v_call: TRBV10-3; cdr3_nt: TGTGCCATCAGTGAAGGGACAGGGGGCTACGAGCAGTACTTC; cdr3_aa: CAISEGTGGYEQYF
d_call: TRBD1; cdr3_length: 16; clone_size: NA; j_call: TRBJ1-3; v_call: TRBV5-8; cdr3_nt: TGTGCCAGCAGCTTTGGTACAGGGGGGCCTGGAAACACCATATATTTT; cdr3_aa: CASSFGTGGPGNTIYF
d_call: TRBD2; cdr3_length: 16; clone_size: NA; j_call: TRBJ2-2; v_call: TRBV5-4; cdr3_nt: TGTGCCAGCAGTTGGGGTAGCGGGGGGAACGCCGGGGAGCTGTTTTTT; cdr3_aa: CASSWGSGGNAGELFF
d_call: TRBD1; cdr3_length: 14; clone_size: NA; j_call: TRBJ1-4; v_call: TRBV7-9; cdr3_nt: TGTGCCAGCAGCTTACGACAGGGTAATGAAAAACTGTTTTTT; cdr3_aa: CASSLRQGNEKLFF
d_call: NA; cdr3_length: 12; clone_size: NA; j_call: TRBJ2-1; v_call: TRBV5-1; cdr3_nt: TGCGCCAGCAGCTCGGAGGGAAATGAGCAGTTCTTC; cdr3_aa: CASSSEGNEQFF
d_call: NA; cdr3_length: 14; clone_size: NA; j_call: TRBJ1-2; v_call: TRBV7-8; cdr3_nt: TGTGCCAGCAGCTTAGCGGGAAAGAACTATGGCTACACCTTC; cdr3_aa: CASSLAGKNYGYTF
d_call: NA; cdr3_length: 17; clone_size: NA; j_call: TRBJ2-6; v_call: TRBV5-1; cdr3_nt: TGCGCCAGCAGCTTGGACAGGAGGATCCCGGGGGCCAACATCCTGACTTTC; cdr3_aa: CASSLDRRIPGANILTF
d_call: NA; cdr3_length: 15; clone_size: NA; j_call: TRBJ2-2; v_call: TRBV7-9; cdr3_nt: TGTGCCAGCAGCTTAGTTCCCGTTATCACCGGGGAGCTGTTTTTT; cdr3_aa: CASSLVPVITGELFF
d_call: NA; cdr3_length: 14; clone_size: NA; j_call: TRBJ1-2; v_call: TRBV7-9; cdr3_nt: TGTGCCAGCAGCCCCTGGACGGCTAACTATGGCTACACCTTC; cdr3_aa: CASSPWTANYGYTF
d_call: NA; cdr3_length: 16; clone_size: NA; j_call: TRBJ2-7; v_call: TRBV7-3; cdr3_nt: TGTGCCAGCAGCTTACGAACGGAGTTAATCCCCTACGAGCAGTACTTC; cdr3_aa: CASSLRTELIPYEQYF
d_call: TRBD1; cdr3_length: 15; clone_size: NA; j_call: TRBJ2-1; v_call: TRBV11-3; cdr3_nt: TGTGCCAGCAGCTCCCGACAGGGAGACTACAATGAGCAGTTCTTC; cdr3_aa: CASSSRQGDYNEQFF
d_call: TRBD2; cdr3_length: 15; clone_size: few; j_call: TRBJ2-1; v_call: TRBV7-3; cdr3_nt: TGTGCCAGCAGCGAAACTAGCGGGGGCTACAATGAGCAGTTCTTC; cdr3_aa: CASSETSGGYNEQFF
d_call: TRBD1; cdr3_length: 14; clone_size: NA; j_call: TRBJ2-3; v_call: TRBV7-9; cdr3_nt: TGTGCCAGCAGCCCAGGACAGGGGACAGATACGCAGTATTTT; cdr3_aa: CASSPGQGTDTQYF
d_call: NA; cdr3_length: 14; clone_size: NA; j_call: TRBJ1-1; v_call: TRBV5-1; cdr3_nt: TGCGCCAGCAGCCCAATTCTAATGAACACTGAAGCTTTCTTT; cdr3_aa: CASSPILMNTEAFF